Following are 32 T cell receptor beta chains from one sample sequenced in a study of T cells in Graves' hyperthyroidism and ophthalmopathy. The investigators amplified TCR beta CDR3 regions from RNA transcripts. The TCR CDR3 first-round RT-PCR relied on the HTBI primer set. Via MiXCR, TCRdb re-called the multiplex PCR reads, giving one row per CDR3 protein. The top ten clones hold 7.5% to 8% of a sample with some 460,000 distinct CDR3 sequences, 15% to 18% of them seen once. The sample taken for sequencing was blood. These receptors were collected from a woman aged 18-29 years with Graves' hyperthyroidism.

This clonotype was counted ten times or more. The chain couples TRBV3-1 to TRBJ2-5; 8 bases match TRBD2. CDR3 length equals 15 residues. Trimming at V came to 1 base and at J to 7 bases, leaving 8 bases not matched to a gene. The germline V gene encodes CDR1 LGHDT and CDR2 YNNKEL (reference sequence). The CDR3 spells CASSQAPAGVVTQYF. CDR3 DNA sequence: TGTGCCAGCAGCCAAGCCCCAGCGGGAGTGGTGACCCAGTACTTC.

This clonotype was observed many times. This chain joins TRBV12-3 or TRBV12-4 and TRBJ2-2, with TRBD2 as a possible D gene (7 bases). Deletions cut 5 bases from V and 4 bases from J, with 14 bases between. This CDR3 is built from 15 residues. CDR3 protein: CASSPRGGITGELFF. CDR3 in DNA: TGTGCCAGCAGTCCAAGGGGGGGGATCACCGGGGAGCTGTTTTTT.

V gene TRBV5-1 combines with J gene TRBJ1-1; 11 bases match TRBD1. From germline, CDR1 is SGHRS and CDR2 YFSETQ. This CDR3 comprises 15 residues. Trimming took 4 bases from V and 4 from J; bases not matched to a gene: 6. CDR3 region: CASSQDRGRGTEAFF. CDR3 nucleotides: TGCGCCAGCAGCCAGGACAGGGGGCGCGGCACTGAAGCTTTCTTT.

V and J are TRBV2 and TRBJ1-5; maybe TRBD1 (5 bases). With 4 bases removed from V and 6 bases from J, the gap between germline ends came to 13 bases. The germline gives CDR1 SNHLY, CDR2 FYNNEI. This CDR3 comprises 14 residues. CDR3 amino acids: CASSVLGGGQPQHF. CDR3 in DNA: TGTGCCAGCAGTGTTCTTGGTGGGGGTCAGCCCCAGCATTTT. Using reference TRBV2 and TRBJ1-5 for the parts outside the CDR3, the full variable domain is EPEVTQTPSHQVTQMGQEVILRCVPISNHLYFYWYRQILGQKVEFLVSFYNNEISEKSEIFDDQFSVERPDGSNFTLKIRSTKLEDSAMYFCASSVLGGGQPQHFGDGTRLSIL.

This rearrangement joins TRBV28 to TRBJ2-3; D possibly uses TRBD1 or TRBD2 (6 bases each). The V and J ends lost 5 bases and 0 bases respectively, with 12 bases between them. The CDR3 runs to 15 residues. CDR1 is MDHEN, CDR2 SYDVKM, per germline. CDR3 sequence reads: CASSEGGTSTDTQYF. The CDR3 region has the DNA TGTGCCAGCAGTGAGGGGGGAACTAGCACAGATACGCAGTATTTT. Combining the CDR3 with reference TRBV28 and TRBJ2-3 gives the whole variable domain DVKVTQSSRYLVKRTGEKVFLECVQDMDHENMFWYRQDPGLGLRLIYFSYDVKMKEKGDIPEGYSVSREKKERFSLILESASTNQTSMYLCASSEGGTSTDTQYFGPGTRLTVL.

The sample holds many counts of this clonotype. The V call is TRBV7-3, the J call TRBJ2-7; no clear D gene. V lost 1 base and J 2 bases, leaving 9 bases between the germline ends. The CDR3 is 14 residues long. Germline CDR1 reads SGHTA; CDR2 reads FQGTGA. In nucleotides, the CDR3 is TGTGCCAGCAGCTTAAATGTAGGGCCCTACGAGCAGTACTTC. Its translation: CASSLNVGPYEQYF.

This clonotype was counted a few times. V is TRBV3-1 and J is TRBJ1-2; 7 nucleotides line up with TRBD1. The CDR3 length is 18 residues. Germline CDR1 and CDR2: LGHDT and YNNKEL (reference sequence). J was trimmed by 4 bases and V by 4 bases; bases with no gene match: 18. In DNA form, the CDR3 reads TGTGCCAGCAGCCCCCACCTCGGACAGGACACGGGCCCCTATGGCTACACCTTC. As protein: CASSPHLGQDTGPYGYTF.

This clonotype came up a few times. Possible read error: a much larger clone is one base away. The CDR3 DNA is TGCAGTGCCCCCCAACTAGCAGACAATGAGCAGTTCTTC. This encodes CSAPQLADNEQFF. The chain links TRBV20-1 to TRBJ2-1, with D tentatively TRBD2 (6 bases). Trimming took off 6 bases at V and 5 bases at J, with 14 bases between the two ends. This CDR3 comprises 13 residues. CDR1 DFQATT and CDR2 SNEGSKA come from the germline V gene (reference sequence).

This clonotype was recorded many times. The J gene is TRBJ2-3, the V gene TRBV11-2, with 10 bases identical to TRBD2. The CDR3 spans 17 residues. Germline V gene lookup returns CDR1 SGHAT and CDR2 FQNNGV. V lost 7 bases to trimming and J lost 3 bases; unmatched junction nucleotides: 13. In DNA form, the CDR3 reads TGTGCCAGCAACCGACATCTAGCGGGAGTAAGGACAGATACGCAGTATTTT. This translates into CASNRHLAGVRTDTQYF.

In this sample, this clonotype turned up a few times. CDR3 residues: CSVDPTSYDTQYF. CDR3 DNA sequence: TGCAGTGTTGACCCGACTTCCTACGATACGCAGTATTTT. The rearrangement links TRBV20-1 to TRBJ2-3; no firm D call. The V and J ends lost 7 bases and 6 bases respectively, with 17 bases between them. Germline V lookup: CDR1 DFQATT, CDR2 SNEGSKA (reference sequence). The CDR3 consists of 13 residues.

This clonotype has ten or more counts. The chain joins TRBV11-2 to TRBJ2-7; 8 bases are a match to TRBD1. Germline loops: CDR1 SGHAT, CDR2 FQNNGV. This CDR3 is 15 amino acids long. V trimming: 2 bases; J trimming: 1 base; junction bases outside the gene matches: 4. The CDR3 bases are TGTGCCAGCAGCTTACAACAGGGGGTTTCCTACGAGCAGTACTTC. This gives the protein CASSLQQGVSYEQYF.

The chain carries TRBV5-1 and TRBJ1-1, with D unclear. Germline CDR1 and CDR2: SGHRS and YFSETQ. Trimming removed 4 bases from V and 3 bases from J, with 7 bases in between. The CDR3 loop spans 12 amino acids. The CDR3 region is CASSHLDTEAFF. The CDR3 region has the DNA TGCGCCAGCAGCCACCTAGACACTGAAGCTTTCTTT.

This clonotype was detected ten times or more. The chain uses TRBV6-1 and TRBJ2-5, with D perhaps being TRBD1 or TRBD2 (5 bases each). This CDR3 contains 14 residues. V lost 6 bases, J lost 0 bases, and 11 bases lay in between. The V gene's germline CDR1 is MNHNS and CDR2 SASEGT. CDR3 protein: CASSRDAHQETQYF. The CDR3 DNA reads as TGTGCCAGCAGCAGGGACGCCCACCAAGAGACCCAGTACTTC.

At least ten counts were recorded for this clonotype. This chain joins TRBV11-3 and TRBJ2-3, with 9 nucleotides matching TRBD1. The CDR3 contains 16 residues. Germline V gene lookup returns CDR1 SGHNT and CDR2 YENEEA. After removal of 2 bases from V and 2 bases from J, the junction contained 5 bases not matched to a gene. CDR3 nucleotide sequence: TGTGCCAGCAGCTTATACTGGGACAGGGCCACAGATACGCAGTATTTT. This encodes CASSLYWDRATDTQYF.

This clonotype was recorded a few times. V is TRBV7-9 and J is TRBJ2-7, with a tentative D call TRBD2 (5 bases). Germline V CDR1 and CDR2: SEHNR, FQNEAQ (reference sequence). The CDR3 spans 16 residues. The ends were cut back, 5 bases at V and 0 bases at J, with 17 bases in the middle. The CDR3 coding sequence is TGTGCCAGCAGCCCCCGCTTGGCGGGTAGCTCCTACGAGCAGTACTTC. Translating gives CASSPRLAGSSYEQYF. Filled out from reference TRBV7-9 and TRBJ2-7, the complete variable domain reads DTGVSQNPRHKITKRGQNVTFRCDPISEHNRLYWYRQTLGQGPEFLTYFQNEAQLEKSRLLSDRFSAERPKGSFSTLEIQRTEQGDSAMYLCASSPRLAGSSYEQYFGPGTRLTVT.

This clonotype was recorded at least ten times. This rearrangement joins TRBV6-1 to TRBJ1-5; D is unclear. There are 13 residues in the CDR3. Looked up from germline, CDR1 is MNHNS and CDR2 is SASEGT. V was pared by 6 bases and J by 0 bases, with 6 bases between. For the CDR3, the DNA is TGTGCCAGCAGCATGGGTAGCAATCAGCCCCAGCATTTT. It yields the protein CASSMGSNQPQHF.

V is TRBV4-2 and J is TRBJ2-5; D may match TRBD1 or TRBD2 (6 bases each). Trimming left V 1 base short and J 5 bases short, with 14 bases between. This CDR3 region has 15 residues. The germline CDR1 and CDR2 sequences are LGHNA and YNFKEQ. The CDR3 DNA reads as TGTGCCAGCAGCCAAGGGGGGGCCGTTGAGGAGACCCAGTACTTC. It translates to CASSQGGAVEETQYF.

This clonotype has at least ten counts. The chain couples TRBV3-1 to TRBJ2-1; perhaps TRBD2 as D (7 bases). This CDR3 has 15 amino acids. CDR1 and CDR2 from the germline V gene are LGHDT and YNNKEL (reference sequence). V lost 1 base and J lost 14, with 21 bases in between. Here the CDR3 DNA reads TGTGCCAGCAGCCAAGCGTCAAGTCCGGGGGGCTGGGAGTTCTTC. Its protein is CASSQASSPGGWEFF.

This clonotype has at least ten counts. The chain combines TRBV15 with TRBJ1-2, with D perhaps TRBD1 (5 bases). Between the trimmed V and J ends, which lost 3 bases and 1 base, there was a span of 15 bases. The CDR3 sequence is 16 residues long. Germline CDR1 is LNHNV and CDR2 is YYDKDF (reference sequence). CDR3 sequence (DNA): TGTGCCACCAGCAGGTCCGGGACGCCTTTTAACTATGGCTACACCTTC. Translation: CATSRSGTPFNYGYTF.

This clonotype came up a few times. The chain combines TRBV5-1 with TRBJ2-2; 10 bases agree with TRBD1. This CDR3 has 16 amino acids. CDR1 is SGHRS, CDR2 YFSETQ, per germline. The J segment lost 6 bases and the V segment lost 3 bases, leaving 8 bases of the junction unmatched. The CDR3 coding sequence is TGCGCCAGCAGCTCCCCCCTGACAGGGGGCGCCGGGGAGCTGTTTTTT. Encoded protein: CASSSPLTGGAGELFF.

The rearrangement uses TRBV29-1 and TRBJ1-1, with D unresolved. CDR3 length: 12 residues. Looked up from germline, CDR1 is SQVTM and CDR2 is ANQGSEA. V was shortened by 5 bases and J by 1 base, with 8 bases between the two germline ends. CDR3 amino acids: CSVFLGNTEAFF. The CDR3 DNA is TGCAGCGTTTTTTTGGGGAACACTGAAGCTTTCTTT.

This clonotype was observed many times. The chain recombines TRBV6-1 with TRBJ1-2; 9 nucleotides align to TRBD1. Germline V gene lookup returns CDR1 MNHNS and CDR2 SASEGT. This CDR3 comprises 13 residues. V shed 7 bases, J shed 7 bases, and the junction held 7 bases outside the gene matches. CDR3 protein: CASTLTGGGGYTF. Written as DNA, the CDR3 is TGTGCCAGCACCTTGACAGGGGGTGGTGGCTACACCTTC.

On this clonotype itself: A junction boundary mismatches the germline segment, possibly from a read error. The chain carries TRBV7-3 and TRBJ2-3, with 8 bases fitting TRBD2. CDR3 length equals 14 residues. In germline, CDR1 is SGHTA, CDR2 FQGTGA. The CDR3 DNA sequence: TGTGCCAGCGGCGGGGGGCGTAGCACAAATACGCAGTATTTT. Protein product: CASGGGRSTNTQYF. Looking up the rest from reference TRBV7-3 and TRBJ2-3 gives the full variable domain: GAGVSQTPSNKVTEKGKYVELRCDPISGHTALYWYRQSLGQGPEFLIYFQGTGAADDSGLPNDRFFAVRPEGSVSTLKIQRTERGDSAVYLCASGGGRSTNTQYFGPGTRLTVL.

This clonotype appeared many times. The CDR3 DNA sequence: TGCAGTGCTAGAGGACCCTTGAACACTGAAGCTTTCTTT. As protein: CSARGPLNTEAFF. V gene TRBV20-1 combines with J gene TRBJ1-1; D gene uncertain. Germline V gives CDR1 DFQATT, CDR2 SNEGSKA (reference sequence). Deletions cut 1 base from V and 0 bases from J, with 6 bases between. The CDR3 has 13 amino acids.

The sample holds many counts of this clonotype. V usage is TRBV7-8 and J usage is TRBJ2-5; D remains unclear. Germline V gives CDR1 SGHVS, CDR2 FQNEAQ. The CDR3 consists of 15 residues. V lost 1 base and J 3 bases, leaving 12 bases between the germline ends. In DNA, the CDR3 is TGTGCCAGCAGCTTAGTGGTCTGGAAGGAAGAGACCCAGTACTTC. Translation: CASSLVVWKEETQYF.

The V and J genes are TRBV20-1 and TRBJ1-2; 9 bases align to TRBD1. This CDR3 has 12 residues. Germline CDR1 DFQATT, CDR2 SNEGSKA (reference sequence). V shed 7 bases, J shed 6 bases, and the junction held 6 bases outside the gene matches. CDR3 coding DNA: TGCAGTGTCCCGGACAGGGGCCATGGCTACACCTTC. Protein sequence: CSVPDRGHGYTF.

This clonotype was picked up a small number of times. The chain has TRBV10-3 and TRBJ2-7, with 7 positions matching TRBD1. From germline, CDR1 is ENHRY and CDR2 SYGVKD. This CDR3 has 16 amino acids. The trim removed 5 bases at V and 1 base at J, leaving 11 bases unmatched. Here the CDR3 reads CAISYTGTASSYEQYF. The CDR3 DNA follows: TGTGCCATCAGTTATACCGGGACAGCGAGTTCCTACGAGCAGTACTTC.

This clonotype has ten or more counts. J is TRBJ2-7 and V is TRBV2; tentative D call: TRBD2 (6 bases). Between the trimmed V and J ends, which lost 7 bases and 1 base, there was a span of 8 bases. The CDR3 has 12 residues. Germline V gene data show CDR1 as SNHLY and CDR2 as FYNNEI. CDR3 region: CASTEGSYEQYF. Written as DNA, the CDR3 is TGTGCCAGCACGGAGGGTTCCTACGAGCAGTACTTC.

This clonotype has at least ten counts. The chain is built from TRBV5-1 and TRBJ1-1; the D gene is possibly TRBD1 (5 bases). Germline lookup yields CDR1 SGHRS and CDR2 YFSETQ. Trimming removed 2 bases at V and 0 bases at J, with 11 bases between. This CDR3 has 15 amino acids. The CDR3 bases are TGCGCCAGCAGCTTACAGGCGGCCCTGAACACTGAAGCTTTCTTT. It translates to CASSLQAALNTEAFF.

This clonotype was seen only a few times. This chain joins TRBV18 and TRBJ1-6, with D hard to call. Germline V CDR1 and CDR2: KGHSH, LQKENI. V shed 2 bases and J shed 8 bases, with 13 bases lying between them. CDR3 size: 15 residues. CDR3 sequence reads: CASSPRENGDSPLHF. CDR3 bases: TGTGCCAGCTCACCAAGGGAGAATGGGGATTCACCCCTCCACTTT.

The sample holds many counts of this clonotype. The chain uses TRBV20-1 and TRBJ1-1; D is undetermined. From germline, CDR1 is DFQATT and CDR2 SNEGSKA (reference sequence). Trimming took off 0 bases at V and 5 bases at J, with 19 bases between the two ends. The CDR3 length is 16 residues. The CDR3 sequence: CSARDPSLRNQTEAFF. In DNA, the CDR3 is TGCAGTGCTAGAGACCCGTCTTTACGGAACCAAACTGAAGCTTTCTTT.

Points on this clonotype: A clone one base away is much larger, so this may be a read error. This chain links TRBV18 with TRBJ2-7; 7 positions agree with TRBD1. Germline V gives CDR1 KGHSH, CDR2 LQKENI. The CDR3 runs to 14 residues. CDR3 residues: CASSGDRPPYEQCF. The CDR3 DNA reads as TGTGCCAGCTCGGGGGACAGACCACCTTACGAGCAGTGCTTC.